A single sample gave rise to the 13 T cell receptor beta chains below, sequenced in a study of T cells in tuberculosis (dated by TCRdb to the late 2010s). Read against the paper, the sample's time point label means: new active TB diagnosis, blood taken before or within 7 days of starting treatment. Library preparation was by the immunoSEQ multiplex PCR assay. TCRdb took over this immuneACCESS table, retaining in-frame rearrangements with V and J assigned. Such tables are incomplete; in checked studies, under half of the missing clones stem from an unresolved V gene, and the remainder is unexplained. Counted in this sample were more than 30,000 clones; roughly 94% of them appeared once. The leading ten clones occupy about 4.5% of the sample. Sequencing was performed on PBMCs, taken at tuberculosis diagnosis. The receptor set was obtained from an adult with tuberculosis.

V and J are TRBV2 and TRBJ2-1, with 7 bases identical to TRBD1. This CDR3 has 14 amino acids. The ends lost 4 bases at V and 5 bases at J; junction bases unmatched: 5. The germline V gene has CDR1 SNHLY and CDR2 FYNNEI. The CDR3 DNA reads TGTGCCAGCAGTGTGGAGACAGGGCACAATGAGCAGTTCTTC. As protein: CASSVETGHNEQFF.

The chain employs TRBV5-1 and TRBJ2-3; 7 nucleotides agree with TRBD1. V trimming: 0 bases; J trimming: 6 bases; junction bases outside the gene matches: 4. The CDR3 is 14 residues long. Per germline, CDR1 SGHRS and CDR2 YFSETQ. The chain's CDR3 is CASSLGQGVDTQYF. The DNA for the CDR3 is TGCGCCAGCAGCTTGGGGCAGGGGGTGGATACGCAGTATTTT. Together with reference TRBV5-1 and TRBJ2-3, the CDR3 gives the full variable domain: KAGVTQTPRYLIKTRGQQVTLSCSPISGHRSVSWYQQTPGQGLQFLFEYFSETQRNKGNFPGRFSGRQFSNSRSEMNVSTLELGDSALYLCASSLGQGVDTQYFGPGTRLTVL.

This chain connects TRBV29-1 to TRBJ1-2; the D gene is possibly TRBD1 (5 bases). This CDR3 has 12 amino acids. With 8 bases removed from V and 8 bases from J, the gap between germline ends came to 18 bases. The germline V gene encodes CDR1 SQVTM and CDR2 ANQGSEA. The CDR3 coding sequence is TGCAGCACTGAACTGGGGGGTTGGGGCTACACCTTC. It specifies CSTELGGWGYTF.

This rearrangement joins TRBV5-1 to TRBJ1-2; possible D gene TRBD1, 6 bases. Germline loops: CDR1 SGHRS, CDR2 YFSETQ. V was cut by 0 bases and J by 6 bases, with 18 bases left in between. The CDR3 runs to 16 residues. The chain's CDR3 is CASSLDQGRWSDGYTF. CDR3 sequence (DNA): TGCGCCAGCAGCTTGGATCAGGGGCGTTGGAGTGATGGCTACACCTTC.

The chain couples TRBV11-3 to TRBJ1-1; no clear D. This CDR3 spans 15 amino acids. Germline loops: CDR1 SGHNT, CDR2 YENEEA. V lost 0 bases, J lost 1 base, and 9 bases lay in between. CDR3 bases: TGTGCCAGCAGCTTAGAGAGGGTTCGGAACACTGAAGCTTTCTTT. It yields the protein CASSLERVRNTEAFF.

This clone was counted a single time. The chain couples TRBV2 to TRBJ2-3; possibly TRBD1 for D (5 bases). This CDR3 spans 14 amino acids. V lost 6 bases to trimming and J lost 6 bases, with 16 bases between them. The germline gives CDR1 SNHLY, CDR2 FYNNEI. The CDR3 reads CASRVKGPEDTQYF. For the CDR3, the DNA is TGTGCCAGCAGGGTGAAGGGGCCCGAGGATACGCAGTATTTT.

V is TRBV25-1 and J is TRBJ2-5, with D possibly matching TRBD2 (7 bases). Germline values: CDR1 MGHDK, CDR2 SYGVNS. Trimming took 0 bases from V and 6 from J, leaving 17 bases between them. The CDR3 consists of 16 residues. The CDR3 region is CASSEYTGGGEKTQYF. The CDR3 nucleotides read TGTGCCAGCAGTGAATATACGGGGGGCGGCGAGAAGACCCAGTACTTC.

The V gene is TRBV28, the J gene TRBJ2-7, with 7 bases matching TRBD2. Trimming removed 7 bases from V and 2 bases from J; junction bases left unmatched: 8. The CDR3 length is 14 residues. Germline lookup yields CDR1 MDHEN and CDR2 SYDVKM. The CDR3, as DNA: TGTGCCAGCACCTGGGGGGGAATCCCCTACGAGCAGTACTTC. Translated, it gives CASTWGGIPYEQYF.

The chain joins TRBV7-3 to TRBJ2-1; D not certain. V lost 2 bases and J 0 bases, leaving 11 bases between the germline ends. The CDR3 has 16 residues. Germline V lookup: CDR1 SGHTA, CDR2 FQGTGA. The CDR3 here is CASSLAAWSSYNEQFF. CDR3 DNA sequence: TGTGCCAGCAGCTTAGCGGCTTGGAGCTCCTACAATGAGCAGTTCTTC. Full variable domain (rest looked up from reference TRBV7-3 and TRBJ2-1): GAGVSQTPSNKVTEKGKYVELRCDPISGHTALYWYRQSLGQGPEFLIYFQGTGAADDSGLPNDRFFAVRPEGSVSTLKIQRTERGDSAVYLCASSLAAWSSYNEQFFGPGTRLTVL.

The sample holds one count of this clone. The genes are TRBV5-8 and TRBJ1-1; D remains unclear. The ends were cut back, 0 bases at V and 1 base at J, with 7 bases in the middle. Germline V gene data show CDR1 as SGHTS and CDR2 as YDEGEE. The CDR3 is 14 amino acids. CDR3 nucleotide sequence: TGTGCCAGCAGCTTGGGACAATGGAACACTGAAGCTTTCTTT. Protein: CASSLGQWNTEAFF.

This rearrangement joins TRBV19 to TRBJ1-4; 7 bases match TRBD1. The CDR3 loop spans 15 amino acids. CDR1 and CDR2 from the germline V gene are LNHDA and SQIVND (reference sequence). Losses at the gene ends were 3 bases for V and 7 bases for J; bases not matched to a gene: 8. In DNA, the CDR3 is TGTGCCAGTAGTATTCGGACAGGCAGAGGTGAAAAACTGTTTTTT. Its translation is CASSIRTGRGEKLFF.

A note on this clone: The junction and the germline gene differ at one end; a read error may be behind it. The chain has TRBV18 and TRBJ1-2; 7 positions agree with TRBD1. This CDR3 spans 14 amino acids. Germline loops: CDR1 KGHSH, CDR2 LQKENI. The CDR3 is CASTPGQNRYGYTF. The CDR3 DNA is TGTGCCAGCACACCGGGACAGAACCGCTATGGCTACACCTTC.

The chain combines TRBV9 with TRBJ2-1, with D unresolved. In germline, CDR1 is SGDLS, CDR2 YYNGEE. The V gene lost 0 bases and the J gene lost 8 bases, with 12 bases spanning the gap. CDR3 size: 14 residues. The CDR3: CASSVAIGSYEQFF. The CDR3 DNA is TGTGCCAGCAGCGTAGCTATCGGGTCCTATGAGCAGTTCTTC. Using reference TRBV9 and TRBJ2-1 for the parts outside the CDR3, the full variable domain is DSGVTQTPKHLITATGQRVTLRCSPRSGDLSVYWYQQSLDQGLQFLIQYYNGEERAKGNILERFSAQQFPDLHSELNLSSLELGDSALYFCASSVAIGSYEQFFGPGTRLTVL.